This T cell receptor beta chain stems from a study of T cell changes during pregnancy in multiple sclerosis. Libraries were prepared by immunoSEQ multiplex PCR; TCRdb keeps only in-frame clonotypes and omits some of them. The sample lists 60,000 or so clones; roughly 91% were seen once. Trimming cost V 0 bases and J 4 bases; bases outside gene matches: 6. The CDR3 consists of 16 residues. Germline V lookup: CDR1 MRHNA, CDR2 SNTAGT. This TCR came from a female donor with multiple sclerosis, enrolled in a pregnancy study. The V and J genes are TRBV6-4 and TRBJ2-3; 8 positions match TRBD2. The sequenced sample was peripheral blood, obtained before pregnancy. For the CDR3, the DNA is TGTGCCAGCAGTGACTCATCGGGGGGGGCCGCAGATACGCAGTATTTT. Its translation: CASSDSSGGAADTQYF.